This TCR beta chain was sequenced during a study of a mutant IDH1 vaccine in newly diagnosed glioma. Study at large: Patients were started on vaccination 4-6 weeks after radiotherapy alone, or with temozolomide cycles. Study-wide points: Pseudoprogression seemingly bore no relation to changes in top peripheral T cell clonotypes.

Produced via immunoSEQ multiplex PCR; TCRdb's table is partial and in-frame only. The sample lists over 25,000 clones, over 75% occurring once. Time point of the sample: week 23, last vaccination. Doses comprised 300 ug of mutant IDH1 20-mer peptide each, plus topical imiquimod. This clone was recorded a few times. Its antigen is still unknown. The clonotype was recovered from a man aged 35-49 years with glioma. The sequencing here drew on PBMCs, taken from a glioma patient whose treatment included an IDH1 peptide vaccine.

The CDR3 reads CASSQDRVELAGAGGVHNEQFF. For the CDR3, the DNA is TGTGCCAGCAGCCAAGATCGGGTGGAGCTAGCGGGAGCGGGGGGGGTACACAATGAGCAGTTCTTC. The chain has TRBV4-2 and TRBJ2-1; 10 nucleotides align to TRBD2. The CDR3 is 22 amino acids. Per the germline V gene, CDR1 is LGHNA and CDR2 is YNFKEQ. Losses at the gene ends were 0 bases for V and 5 bases for J; bases not matched to a gene: 22.